The 29 T cell receptor beta chains presented below share a single source sample, sequenced in a study of shared clonotypes between healthy human individuals. The protocol was immunoSEQ multiplex PCR, while the TCRdb copy is restricted to in-frame clones and leaves out a portion. The repertoire holds millions of clones, 90% to 95% seen once, with under 0.15% in the top ten. Sequenced input: naive CD4+ T cells sorted from blood. Documented subset: CD45RA+ positively selected. These receptor sequences come from a man between 18 and 29 years old in good health.

V is TRBV5-1 and J is TRBJ2-6, with 13 bases matching TRBD2. V shed 10 bases and J 2 bases; nucleotides not matched to a gene: 9. This CDR3 region has 17 residues. CDR1 is SGHRS, CDR2 YFSETQ, per germline. The CDR3 protein is CAVGEGTSGTGANVLTF. Here the CDR3 DNA reads TGCGCCGTCGGGGAGGGGACTAGCGGGACTGGGGCCAACGTCCTGACTTTC.

The chain is built from TRBV14 and TRBJ2-3; TRBD1 matches at 8 bases. After removal of 0 bases from V and 6 bases from J, the junction contained 8 bases not matched to a gene. Germline values: CDR1 SGHDN, CDR2 FVKESK. The CDR3 has 16 residues. This CDR3 is CASSQEPRQGNDTQYF. In DNA, the CDR3 is TGTGCCAGCAGCCAAGAGCCCCGACAGGGGAATGATACGCAGTATTTT.

CDR3 bases: TGTGCCAGCAGCTTAGAAGCCACCACAGATACGCAGTATTTT. It is translated as CASSLEATTDTQYF. V and J are TRBV11-2 and TRBJ2-3; D remains ambiguous. The V end was cut by 0 bases, the J end by 2 bases, with 6 bases between. Looked up from germline, CDR1 is SGHAT and CDR2 is FQNNGV. The CDR3 is made up of 14 amino acids.

The chain uses TRBV19 and TRBJ1-2, with TRBD1 identical over 7 bases. After removal of 2 bases from V and 1 base from J, the junction contained 4 bases not matched to a gene. Germline CDR1 and CDR2: LNHDA and SQIVND (reference sequence). CDR3 length equals 15 residues. CDR3: CASSISGQVNYGYTF. The CDR3 DNA sequence: TGTGCCAGTAGTATAAGCGGACAGGTTAACTATGGCTACACCTTC.

The chain combines TRBV19 with TRBJ1-1; 11 positions agree with TRBD1. J was trimmed by 4 bases and V by 6 bases; bases with no gene match: 13. This CDR3 has 17 amino acids. CDR1 and CDR2 from the germline V gene are LNHDA and SQIVND (reference sequence). The CDR3 nucleotides are TGTGCCAGTAGCCTTCGCGGGACAGGGGGGCGGGGCACTGAAGCTTTCTTT. Protein: CASSLRGTGGRGTEAFF. Supplemented by reference TRBV19 and TRBJ1-1, the full variable domain reads DGGITQSPKYLFRKEGQNVTLSCEQNLNHDAMYWYRQDPGQGLRLIYYSQIVNDFQKGDIAEGYSVSREKKESFPLTVTSAQKNPTAFYLCASSLRGTGGRGTEAFFGQGTRLTVV.

The chain joins TRBV4-3 to TRBJ2-2; a weak D match, TRBD2 (6 bases). Trimming stripped 2 bases from V and 5 bases from J, with 27 bases between. The V gene's germline CDR1 is LGHNA and CDR2 YSLEER. CDR3 length: 20 residues. CDR3 sequence (DNA): TGCGCCAGCAGCCAATATTGGATTGCTAGCGTGGAATACATGACCGGGGAGCTGTTTTTT. Encoded protein: CASSQYWIASVEYMTGELFF.

Points on this clone: This CDR3 is also generated by other DNA sequences in the sample. The rearrangement uses TRBV6-5 and TRBJ1-5; 10 positions agree with TRBD1. The germline V gene encodes CDR1 MNHEY and CDR2 SVGAGI. V dropped 0 bases and J dropped 5; count of bases not matched to a gene: 1. The length of the CDR3 is 15 residues. For the CDR3, the DNA is TGTGCCAGCAGTTACTCCGGGACAGGGGATCAGCCCCAGCATTTT. It specifies CASSYSGTGDQPQHF.

CDR3 amino acids: CAWSVRQQETQYF. The CDR3, as DNA: TGTGCCTGGAGTGTACGACAGCAAGAGACCCAGTACTTC. V gene TRBV30 combines with J gene TRBJ2-5, with TRBD1 as a possible D gene (5 bases). This CDR3 region has 13 residues. Germline values: CDR1 GTSNPN, CDR2 SVGIG (reference sequence). V shed 0 bases and J shed 2 bases, with 7 bases lying between them.

This clone was seen once. The rearrangement links TRBV30 to TRBJ2-2; 8 bases match TRBD2. V dropped 3 bases and J dropped 4; count of bases not matched to a gene: 4. The V gene's germline CDR1 is GTSNPN and CDR2 SVGIG (reference sequence). This CDR3 spans 14 amino acids. CDR3 amino acids: CAWSGGAGTGELFF. The CDR3 region has the DNA TGTGCCTGGAGCGGGGGGGCCGGCACCGGGGAGCTGTTTTTT.

This chain uses TRBV7-2 with TRBJ2-5, with a weak D call TRBD2 (6 bases). The J call is doubtful: the DNA matches TRBJ2-7 better. CDR3 size: 13 residues. Looked up from germline, CDR1 is SGHTA and CDR2 is FQGNSA. In DNA form, the CDR3 reads TGTGCCAGCAGCTTAGCCGGGGGCTACGAGCAGTACTTC. This translates into CASSLAGGYEQYF.

V usage is TRBV11-2 and J usage is TRBJ2-3; D perhaps matches TRBD1 (6 bases). The germline V and J ends were trimmed by 0 bases and 0 bases, with 16 bases remaining between them. From germline, CDR1 is SGHAT and CDR2 FQNNGV. The CDR3 runs 18 residues. The CDR3 sequence is CASSLELGGGHSTDTQYF. CDR3 coding DNA: TGTGCCAGCAGCTTAGAACTAGGTGGGGGCCATAGCACAGATACGCAGTATTTT.

J is TRBJ2-7 and V is TRBV11-2; tentative D call: TRBD1 (5 bases). From germline, CDR1 is SGHAT and CDR2 FQNNGV. This CDR3 has 12 amino acids. V lost 8 bases and J lost 2, with 10 bases in between. The CDR3, as DNA: TGTGCCAGCGAGGACACGACCTACGAGCAGTACTTC. It encodes CASEDTTYEQYF.

The chain couples TRBV28 to TRBJ1-3; weak D call: TRBD1 (5 bases). CDR1 is MDHEN and CDR2 is SYDVKM in the germline V gene. CDR3 length: 16 amino acids. With 5 bases removed from V and 0 bases from J, the gap between germline ends came to 14 bases. CDR3: CASSEVTGLSGNTIYF. CDR3 DNA sequence: TGTGCCAGCAGTGAAGTAACGGGGCTCTCTGGAAACACCATATATTTT.

The chain has TRBV10-1 and TRBJ2-7; 10 bases agree with TRBD2. J lost 0 bases, V lost 4 bases, and 3 bases had no gene match. Germline-derived CDR1 and CDR2 are WNHNN and SYGVQD (reference sequence). The CDR3 consists of 15 residues. CDR3 residues: CASSAGTSDSYEQYF. In DNA, the CDR3 is TGCGCCAGCAGTGCCGGGACTAGCGACTCCTACGAGCAGTACTTC.

The genes are TRBV4-3 and TRBJ2-3; 8 bases are shared with TRBD2. The CDR3 covers 18 residues. Unmatched junction bases numbered 15, after V lost 2 bases and J lost 5 bases. Germline V gives CDR1 LGHNA, CDR2 YSLEER. The CDR3 sequence is CASSQSPPIAGSIDTQYF. CDR3 in DNA: TGCGCCAGCAGCCAATCTCCTCCGATAGCGGGATCTATAGATACGCAGTATTTT.

The V gene is TRBV7-9, the J gene TRBJ2-2; perhaps TRBD1 as D (5 bases). Germline V gene lookup returns CDR1 SEHNR and CDR2 FQNEAQ (reference sequence). The CDR3 runs to 14 residues. V lost 5 bases, J lost 6 bases, and 13 bases lay in between. DNA for the CDR3: TGTGCCAGCAGCGTGGGGCTTCCCCCCGGGGAGCTGTTTTTT. Protein sequence: CASSVGLPPGELFF.

Details on this clone: The sample contains more than one DNA sequence encoding this CDR3. This chain links TRBV5-1 with TRBJ2-1, with D perhaps assigned TRBD1 or TRBD2 (5 bases each). Trimming cost V 4 bases and J 0 bases, with 11 bases left between them. The CDR3 is made up of 15 amino acids. CDR1 is SGHRS and CDR2 is YFSETQ in the germline V gene. CDR3 DNA: TGCGCCAGCAGCCCCGGGACCACCTCCTACAATGAGCAGTTCTTC. The encoded protein is CASSPGTTSYNEQFF.

This clone was recorded once. The chain is built from TRBV30 and TRBJ2-1; 11 nucleotides match TRBD2. Losses at the gene ends were 5 bases for V and 6 bases for J; bases not matched to a gene: 6. The CDR3 loop spans 14 amino acids. Germline CDR1 reads GTSNPN; CDR2 reads SVGIG (reference sequence). This CDR3 reads CAWGLAGRSNEQFF. The CDR3 DNA follows: TGTGCCTGGGGACTAGCGGGCCGTAGCAATGAGCAGTTCTTC.

This rearrangement joins TRBV27 to TRBJ1-6, with a possible D match to TRBD1 (5 bases). Trimming left V 3 bases short and J 7 bases short, with 7 bases between. This CDR3 has 13 amino acids. CDR1 MNHEY and CDR2 SMNVEV come from the germline V gene (reference sequence). DNA of the CDR3: TGTGCCAGCAGTTTGAACAGGAATTCACCCCTCCACTTT. As protein: CASSLNRNSPLHF.

The CDR3 loop is CASSPTSPTGTNQPQHF. The DNA of the CDR3 is TGTGCCAGCAGTCCTACCTCCCCGACAGGGACAAATCAGCCCCAGCATTTT. V and J are TRBV7-9 and TRBJ1-5, with TRBD1 identical over 7 bases. There are 17 residues in the CDR3. The V and J ends lost 6 bases and 4 bases, in that order; junction bases with no gene match: 15. From germline, CDR1 is SEHNR and CDR2 FQNEAQ (reference sequence).

About this clone itself: Different DNA sequences within this sample yield the same CDR3. The V gene is TRBV5-1, the J gene TRBJ2-3; no clear D. V dropped 0 bases and J dropped 2 bases, with 7 bases sitting between them. CDR1 is SGHRS, CDR2 YFSETQ, per germline. The CDR3 runs 14 residues. CDR3 loop: CASSLEAHTDTQYF. CDR3 DNA: TGCGCCAGCAGCTTGGAGGCACACACAGATACGCAGTATTTT.

V and J are TRBV19 and TRBJ1-3; D possibly corresponds to TRBD1 (5 bases). V lost 6 bases, J lost 4 bases, and 19 bases lay in between. The germline V gene encodes CDR1 LNHDA and CDR2 SQIVND (reference sequence). The CDR3 has 16 amino acids. The CDR3 DNA sequence: TGTGCCAGTAGCCATTTGCCCGGGACCTCGGGAAACACCATATATTTT. It translates to CASSHLPGTSGNTIYF.

This clone was found a few times. This chain uses TRBV12-5 with TRBJ1-5; possible D gene TRBD1, 6 bases. The CDR3 has 14 amino acids. Trimming took off 3 bases at V and 1 base at J, with 7 bases between the two ends. In germline, CDR1 is LGHNT, CDR2 FRNRAP. The CDR3 reads CASGFGTSNQPQHF. Written as DNA, the CDR3 is TGTGCTAGTGGTTTTGGGACAAGCAATCAGCCCCAGCATTTT.

CDR3 amino acids: CASSSRQSGANVLTF. CDR3 in DNA: TGTGCCAGCAGTTCTCGACAGTCTGGGGCCAACGTCCTGACTTTC. V is TRBV6-5 and J is TRBJ2-6; TRBD1 might be the D (5 bases). CDR1 MNHEY and CDR2 SVGAGI come from the germline V gene. The CDR3 runs 15 residues. V shed 4 bases and J shed 1 base, with 8 bases lying between them.

This clone was picked up a small number of times. V usage is TRBV28 and J usage is TRBJ1-5, with 10 bases lining up with TRBD1. J was trimmed by 4 bases and V by 5 bases; bases with no gene match: 5. Germline V gene sequence: CDR1 MDHEN, CDR2 SYDVKM. This CDR3 region has 15 residues. The CDR3 coding sequence is TGTGCCAGCAGTCCCGGACAGGGGGGTAATCAGCCCCAGCATTTT. Translated, it gives CASSPGQGGNQPQHF. Drawing the rest from reference TRBV28 and TRBJ1-5, the complete variable domain is DVKVTQSSRYLVKRTGEKVFLECVQDMDHENMFWYRQDPGLGLRLIYFSYDVKMKEKGDIPEGYSVSREKKERFSLILESASTNQTSMYLCASSPGQGGNQPQHFGDGTRLSIL.

The V gene is TRBV6-5, the J gene TRBJ2-7; D perhaps matches TRBD1 (5 bases). Trimming removed 0 bases at V and 0 bases at J, with 12 bases between. Germline-derived CDR1 and CDR2 are MNHEY and SVGAGI. The CDR3 extends over 16 amino acids. CDR3 region: CASSYSGLSSSYEQYF. The CDR3, as DNA: TGTGCCAGCAGTTACTCGGGGCTGTCTTCCTCCTACGAGCAGTACTTC.

This chain joins TRBV9 and TRBJ2-5; D possibly corresponds to TRBD2 (5 bases). Germline loops: CDR1 SGDLS, CDR2 YYNGEE. The CDR3 spans 14 residues. Trimming removed 0 bases at V and 5 bases at J, with 11 bases between. This CDR3 is CASSVALERETQYF. The CDR3 DNA follows: TGTGCCAGCAGCGTAGCTCTAGAGCGGGAGACCCAGTACTTC.

The genes are TRBV6-5 and TRBJ2-7; no definite D call. The CDR3 is made up of 11 amino acids. V was trimmed by 5 bases and J by 7 bases, leaving 9 bases between them. Germline CDR1 is MNHEY and CDR2 is SVGAGI. CDR3 loop: CASSQATEQYF. Here the CDR3 DNA reads TGTGCCAGCAGTCAAGCCACGGAGCAGTACTTC.

This sequence joins TRBV7-2 and TRBJ2-3; D is ambiguous. CDR3 length equals 14 residues. Germline V gene data show CDR1 as SGHTA and CDR2 as FQGNSA. Trimming took 5 bases from V and 6 from J, leaving 15 bases between them. CDR3 DNA: TGTGCCAGCAGCCGTGGATCCCCCACTGATACGCAGTATTTT. It yields the protein CASSRGSPTDTQYF.